Following are 25 T cell receptor beta chains from one sample sequenced in a study of T cells in Graves' hyperthyroidism and ophthalmopathy. The TCR beta CDR3 regions underwent amplification using RNA transcripts as the source. The HTBI primer set served for first-round RT-PCR of the TCR CDR3. TCRdb used MiXCR to reprocess the multiplex PCR reads, holding one entry per CDR3 protein. The sample consists of approximately 520,000 distinct CDR3 sequences, around 21% of them appearing once. Material: blood. Source of these receptors: a man aged 18 to 35 with Graves' hyperthyroidism.

This clonotype was counted many times. The chain employs TRBV12-3 or TRBV12-4 and TRBJ1-2, with TRBD1 identical over 9 bases. V was pared by 5 bases and J by 4 bases, with 5 bases of the junction left unmatched. The CDR3 is made up of 14 amino acids. The CDR3 bases are TGTGCCAGCAGTCCTTCGGGACAGGGCTATGGCTACACCTTC. Amino acid sequence: CASSPSGQGYGYTF.

This clonotype has ten or more counts. The genes are TRBV19 and TRBJ1-2, with D uncertain. CDR1 and CDR2 (germline): LNHDA, SQIVND (reference sequence). Trimming took 5 bases from V and 5 from J, leaving 18 bases between them. The CDR3 extends over 15 amino acids. This CDR3 is CASSRQWGFSYGYTF. The DNA for the CDR3 is TGTGCCAGTAGTCGGCAATGGGGATTTTCTTATGGCTACACCTTC.

In its sample, this clonotype was seen many times. The CDR3 nucleotides read TGCGCCAGCAGCTTGGATCCCGGGGGAGAGACCCAGTACTTC. It is translated as CASSLDPGGETQYF. V and J are TRBV5-1 and TRBJ2-5; the D gene is possibly TRBD2 (6 bases). CDR1 is SGHRS, CDR2 YFSETQ, per germline. The V gene lost 0 bases and the J gene lost 4 bases, with 10 bases spanning the gap. The CDR3 is 14 amino acids.

The count of this clonotype is one. The chain joins TRBV7-2 to TRBJ1-2, with a tentative D call TRBD1 (6 bases). CDR1 SGHTA and CDR2 FQGNSA come from the germline V gene. The V gene lost 3 bases and the J gene lost 7 bases, with 18 bases spanning the gap. The length of the CDR3 is 15 residues. The CDR3 bases are TGTGCCAGCAGCTTTGGCCGGGACACGCGTGGTGGCTACACCTTC. Translated: CASSFGRDTRGGYTF.

This clonotype was observed at least ten times. This sequence joins TRBV2 and TRBJ1-5, with D possibly being TRBD1 (5 bases). Trimming removed 6 bases at V and 2 bases at J, with 14 bases between. There are 15 residues in the CDR3. CDR1 and CDR2 from the germline V gene are SNHLY and FYNNEI. The DNA for the CDR3 is TGTGCCAGCAGCGCAGGGTCGGAGTGCAATCAGCCCCAGCATTTT. It encodes CASSAGSECNQPQHF.

A few counts support this clonotype. V usage is TRBV15 and J usage is TRBJ2-5; possibly TRBD2 for D (7 bases). Trimming left V 0 bases short and J 4 bases short, with 12 bases between. This CDR3 contains 15 residues. CDR1 is LNHNV and CDR2 is YYDKDF in the germline V gene (reference sequence). CDR3 in DNA: TGTGCCACCAGCAGAGATGGGGGGGCCGGAGAGACCCAGTACTTC. This translates into CATSRDGGAGETQYF. Full variable domain (remainder filled in from reference TRBV15 and TRBJ2-5): DAMVIQNPRYQVTQFGKPVTLSCSQTLNHNVMYWYQQKSSQAPKLLFHYYDKDFNNEADTPDNFQSRRPNTSFCFLDIRSPGLGDTAMYLCATSRDGGAGETQYFGPGTRLLVL.

In its sample, this clonotype was seen a few times. The genes are TRBV6-5 and TRBJ2-5, with 9 bases that match TRBD2. CDR1 MNHEY and CDR2 SVGAGI come from the germline V gene. The CDR3 spans 15 residues. V trimming: 1 base; J trimming: 3 bases; junction bases outside the gene matches: 3. CDR3 loop: CASSYWVAGEETQYF. CDR3 nucleotide sequence: TGTGCCAGCAGTTACTGGGTAGCGGGGGAAGAGACCCAGTACTTC.

The CDR3 spells CASSYGHPYGYTF. CDR3 DNA sequence: TGTGCCAGCAGCTACGGACATCCCTATGGCTACACCTTC. V and J are TRBV11-2 and TRBJ1-2; possibly TRBD1 for D (5 bases). The V gene lost 4 bases and the J gene lost 4 bases, with 10 bases spanning the gap. This CDR3 spans 13 amino acids. Germline V gene lookup returns CDR1 SGHAT and CDR2 FQNNGV.

In its sample, this clonotype was seen once. The genes are TRBV19 and TRBJ2-7; D is ambiguous. The CDR3 totals 14 residues. Trimming left V 2 bases short and J 5 bases short, with 13 bases between. Germline V gene lookup returns CDR1 LNHDA and CDR2 SQIVND (reference sequence). CDR3 sequence: CASSIRPLVDEQYF. The CDR3 coding sequence is TGTGCCAGTAGTATACGGCCCCTAGTAGACGAGCAGTACTTC.

This clonotype was observed at least ten times. The chain recombines TRBV7-8 with TRBJ1-1; no definite D call. Per the germline V gene, CDR1 is SGHVS and CDR2 is FQNEAQ. The CDR3 spans 15 residues. The V gene lost 5 bases and the J gene lost 1 base, with 14 bases spanning the gap. This CDR3 reads CASSRAGFGNTEAFF. The CDR3 region has the DNA TGTGCCAGCAGCAGAGCAGGCTTTGGGAACACTGAAGCTTTCTTT.

The V and J genes are TRBV24-1 and TRBJ2-7; D unresolved. The germline CDR1 and CDR2 sequences are KGHDR and SFDVKD. The CDR3 spans 14 residues. The ends were cut back, 3 bases at V and 2 bases at J, with 10 bases in the middle. This CDR3 reads CATSDTRVPYEQYF. The CDR3 DNA reads as TGTGCCACCAGTGATACAAGGGTCCCCTACGAGCAGTACTTC.

There are many counts of this clonotype. V is TRBV12-3 or TRBV12-4 and J is TRBJ2-2; 10 bases are shared with TRBD1. The CDR3 runs to 14 residues. The V and J ends lost 6 bases and 8 bases, in that order; junction bases with no gene match: 6. As DNA, the CDR3 is TGTGCCAGCAGCAAGGGACAGGGGTCAGGGGAGCTGTTTTTT. It yields the protein CASSKGQGSGELFF.

The table lists this clonotype with many counts. The rearrangement uses TRBV11-2 and TRBJ1-2; a possible D gene is TRBD1 (5 bases). The CDR3 extends over 14 amino acids. With 1 base removed from V and 6 bases from J, the gap between germline ends came to 12 bases. Germline CDR1 reads SGHAT; CDR2 reads FQNNGV. CDR3 nucleotides: TGTGCCAGCAGCTTAGGGCAGGGAATTGATGGCTACACCTTC. The encoded protein is CASSLGQGIDGYTF.

The chain has TRBV29-1 and TRBJ1-5; D gene uncertain. V was clipped by 4 bases and J by 14 bases, with 18 bases between them. CDR1 SQVTM and CDR2 ANQGSEA come from the germline V gene. The CDR3 loop spans 12 amino acids. The CDR3 spells CSVVTIEGRKHF. In nucleotides, the CDR3 is TGCAGCGTTGTGACGATAGAGGGTAGGAAGCATTTT.

This clonotype was seen repeatedly, ten times or more. This chain links TRBV5-6 with TRBJ2-5; the match to TRBD2 covers 10 bases. The germline CDR1 and CDR2 sequences are SGHDT and YYEEEE. The CDR3 totals 15 residues. Trimming cost V 0 bases and J 4 bases; bases outside gene matches: 3. DNA for the CDR3: TGTGCCAGCAGCTTGGCGGCTAGCGGGAGAGAGACCCAGTACTTC. This codes for CASSLAASGRETQYF.

J is TRBJ1-1 and V is TRBV6-1; D might be TRBD1 (6 bases). Trimming removed 5 bases from V and 6 bases from J, with 16 bases in between. The CDR3 totals 14 residues. Germline V CDR1 and CDR2: MNHNS, SASEGT. In DNA, the CDR3 is TGTGCCAGCAGTAATATCCAGGGGTACCCTGAAGCTTTCTTT. This sequence encodes CASSNIQGYPEAFF.

Only a few counts were recorded for this clonotype. The chain couples TRBV5-1 to TRBJ2-7; 11 bases fit TRBD2. V lost 0 bases, J lost 2 bases, and 4 bases stayed unmatched. Per germline, CDR1 SGHRS and CDR2 YFSETQ. The CDR3 extends over 16 amino acids. CDR3 DNA: TGCGCCAGCAGCTTGGCTAGCGGGGGGAAACCCTACGAGCAGTACTTC. Its protein is CASSLASGGKPYEQYF. Full variable domain (remainder filled in from reference TRBV5-1 and TRBJ2-7): KAGVTQTPRYLIKTRGQQVTLSCSPISGHRSVSWYQQTPGQGLQFLFEYFSETQRNKGNFPGRFSGRQFSNSRSEMNVSTLELGDSALYLCASSLASGGKPYEQYFGPGTRLTVT.

Many counts were recorded for this clonotype. This chain connects TRBV6-5 to TRBJ1-5, with D unclear. Trimming took off 4 bases at V and 2 bases at J, with 12 bases between the two ends. Germline CDR1 and CDR2: MNHEY and SVGAGI. The CDR3 spans 15 residues. As DNA, the CDR3 is TGTGCCAGCAGTTCTCCCCTCCGGGGCAATCAGCCCCAGCATTTT. Translated, it gives CASSSPLRGNQPQHF.

This clonotype was counted many times. The chain uses TRBV30 and TRBJ1-1, with 9 bases matching TRBD1. V gave up 7 bases and J gave up 1 base; unmatched junction bases: 16. The CDR3 is made up of 17 amino acids. Germline V gives CDR1 GTSNPN, CDR2 SVGIG (reference sequence). The CDR3 nucleotides read TGTGCCTTGGGACAGGGAGGGTCGCGGGGGAGGAACACTGAAGCTTTCTTT. Translated: CALGQGGSRGRNTEAFF.

This clonotype was counted only a few times. V is TRBV12-3 or TRBV12-4 and J is TRBJ2-7; 8 nucleotides match TRBD1. CDR3 size: 14 residues. The J segment lost 3 bases and the V segment lost 2 bases, leaving 3 bases of the junction unmatched. The CDR3 bases are TGTGCCAGCAGTTTAAGACAGGGGAACTACGAGCAGTACTTC. This sequence encodes CASSLRQGNYEQYF.

This clonotype was counted ten times or more. The V call is TRBV19, the J call TRBJ1-1; TRBD1 agrees at 7 bases. V gave up 8 bases and J gave up 1 base; unmatched junction bases: 7. Looked up from germline, CDR1 is LNHDA and CDR2 is SQIVND (reference sequence). The CDR3 contains 14 residues. Here the CDR3 reads CASRIPGGNTEAFF. In nucleotides, the CDR3 is TGTGCCAGTCGGATTCCAGGGGGGAACACTGAAGCTTTCTTT.

The gene calls are TRBV4-1 and TRBJ1-5, with TRBD1 matching over 10 bases. Germline CDR1 MGHRA, CDR2 YSYEKL. The trim removed 1 base at V and 5 bases at J, leaving 17 bases unmatched. CDR3 length equals 20 residues. CDR3 residues: CASSQGLTGGGGAWDQPQHF. The CDR3 coding sequence is TGCGCCAGCAGCCAAGGCCTGACAGGGGGCGGAGGTGCGTGGGATCAGCCCCAGCATTTT.

The rearrangement uses TRBV7-2 and TRBJ1-5, with D tentatively TRBD1 (5 bases). This CDR3 is 14 amino acids long. V was pared by 5 bases and J by 3 bases, with 11 bases between. Germline lookup yields CDR1 SGHTA and CDR2 FQGNSA. CDR3 amino acids: CASSPGHLNQPQHF. In DNA form, the CDR3 reads TGTGCCAGCAGCCCCGGACATCTCAATCAGCCCCAGCATTTT.

The chain couples TRBV20-1 to TRBJ2-5; 9 nucleotides align to TRBD2. After removal of 0 bases from V and 4 bases from J, the junction contained 9 bases not matched to a gene. This CDR3 is 16 amino acids long. The germline V gene has CDR1 DFQATT and CDR2 SNEGSKA (reference sequence). The CDR3 protein is CSAREGGGAFSETQYF. CDR3 bases: TGCAGTGCTAGAGAGGGCGGGGGGGCCTTCTCAGAGACCCAGTACTTC.

Many counts were recorded for this clonotype. V usage is TRBV12-3 or TRBV12-4 and J usage is TRBJ1-3; a weak D match, TRBD1 (6 bases). The CDR3 spans 13 residues. Trimming cost V 8 bases and J 3 bases, with 11 bases left between them. The CDR3 DNA is TGTGCCAGCTCCCCCAGGGGTGGAAACACCATATATTTT. Translation gives CASSPRGGNTIYF.